What follows are 16 T cell receptor beta chains derived from one specimen sequenced in a study of shared clonotypes between healthy human individuals. Repertoires were generated with immunoSEQ multiplex PCR, while TCRdb's copy carries only in-frame clones and drops some. The sample contains some 1.4 million clones, 96% of which appear only once. Material for sequencing was naive CD4+ T cells sorted from blood. The subset was: CD45RA+ positively selected. These TCRs come from a young man in good health.

CDR3 sequence reads: CASSPGLAGRNEQFF. Here the CDR3 DNA reads TGCGCCAGCAGCCCGGGACTAGCGGGCCGAAATGAGCAGTTCTTC. The V gene is TRBV5-1, the J gene TRBJ2-1, with 12 bases matching TRBD2. The CDR3 is 15 residues long. Germline loops: CDR1 SGHRS, CDR2 YFSETQ. V dropped 4 bases and J dropped 7; count of bases not matched to a gene: 6. Full variable domain (rest looked up from reference TRBV5-1 and TRBJ2-1): KAGVTQTPRYLIKTRGQQVTLSCSPISGHRSVSWYQQTPGQGLQFLFEYFSETQRNKGNFPGRFSGRQFSNSRSEMNVSTLELGDSALYLCASSPGLAGRNEQFFGPGTRLTVL.

V usage is TRBV5-1 and J usage is TRBJ2-7, with 8 bases identical to TRBD2. The CDR3 spans 14 residues. Germline CDR1 and CDR2: SGHRS and YFSETQ. J gave up 1 base and V 3 bases, and 3 bases lay outside the gene matches. CDR3 nucleotides: TGCGCCAGCAGCTCCGTAGCGGGATCCTACGAGCAGTACTTC. It encodes CASSSVAGSYEQYF.

The rearrangement uses TRBV5-1 and TRBJ2-3; 9 nucleotides align to TRBD2. In germline, CDR1 is SGHRS, CDR2 YFSETQ. Trimming cost V 2 bases and J 4 bases; bases outside gene matches: 5. The CDR3 is made up of 15 amino acids. The CDR3 here is CASSFSGSQSDTQYF. DNA for the CDR3: TGCGCCAGCAGCTTTAGCGGGAGCCAATCAGATACGCAGTATTTT.

This clone has just one count. The rearrangement uses TRBV9 and TRBJ2-1; D not certain. Per the germline V gene, CDR1 is SGDLS and CDR2 is YYNGEE. The ends were cut back, 0 bases at V and 6 bases at J, with 7 bases in the middle. The CDR3 has 13 amino acids. CDR3 nucleotides: TGTGCCAGCAGCGTAGTAGGGTTCAATGAGCAGTTCTTC. Its translation is CASSVVGFNEQFF. The whole variable domain, remainder taken from reference TRBV9 and TRBJ2-1, is DSGVTQTPKHLITATGQRVTLRCSPRSGDLSVYWYQQSLDQGLQFLIQYYNGEERAKGNILERFSAQQFPDLHSELNLSSLELGDSALYFCASSVVGFNEQFFGPGTRLTVL.

The table lists this clone with a count of one. This specimen includes other DNA sequences encoding the same CDR3. The rearrangement uses TRBV29-1 and TRBJ1-1; D unclear. Germline V gene sequence: CDR1 SQVTM, CDR2 ANQGSEA. V gave up 2 bases and J gave up 0 bases, with 7 bases separating them. The CDR3 contains 13 residues. DNA of the CDR3: TGCAGCGTTGAACGGAGGCTGAACACTGAAGCTTTCTTT. Translating it yields CSVERRLNTEAFF.

The chain employs TRBV28 and TRBJ2-7, with D uncertain. The germline CDR1 and CDR2 sequences are MDHEN and SYDVKM. CDR3 length equals 16 residues. V shed 6 bases and J shed 0 bases, with 18 bases lying between them. CDR3 sequence reads: CASSPFRPISSYEQYF. CDR3 coding DNA: TGTGCCAGCAGCCCCTTCCGTCCTATAAGCTCCTACGAGCAGTACTTC.

The chain carries TRBV4-3 and TRBJ1-2, with D maybe TRBD1 (5 bases). Germline values: CDR1 LGHNA, CDR2 YSLEER. The CDR3 length is 18 residues. Trimming took off 0 bases at V and 5 bases at J, with 22 bases between the two ends. The CDR3 is CASSQEGAAGKIPYGYTF. DNA for the CDR3: TGCGCCAGCAGCCAAGAAGGGGCAGCCGGGAAGATCCCATATGGCTACACCTTC.

The chain employs TRBV19 and TRBJ2-5; 8 nucleotides line up with TRBD1. CDR3 length: 13 residues. Germline CDR1 reads LNHDA; CDR2 reads SQIVND (reference sequence). Trimming removed 5 bases from V and 4 bases from J; junction bases left unmatched: 3. The CDR3 DNA reads as TGTGCCAGTAGTGCAGGGGGCCGAGAGACCCAGTACTTC. As protein: CASSAGGRETQYF.

The chain is built from TRBV7-8 and TRBJ2-1, with 7 positions matching TRBD2. J gave up 1 base and V 2 bases, and 2 bases lay outside the gene matches. From germline, CDR1 is SGHVS and CDR2 FQNEAQ. The CDR3 loop spans 15 amino acids. The CDR3 region is CASSLQGGSYNEQFF. The CDR3 DNA sequence: TGTGCCAGCAGCTTACAGGGAGGGTCCTACAATGAGCAGTTCTTC.

Points on this clone: Different DNA sequences within this sample yield the same CDR3. J is TRBJ2-5 and V is TRBV9; D remains ambiguous. The CDR3 extends over 14 amino acids. The germline V and J ends were trimmed by 0 bases and 1 base, with 7 bases remaining between them. The germline gives CDR1 SGDLS, CDR2 YYNGEE. CDR3 DNA: TGTGCCAGCAGCGTAGGGCAGCCCCAAGAGACCCAGTACTTC. Amino acids: CASSVGQPQETQYF.

About this clone: This same CDR3 is encoded by further DNA sequences in the sample. V is TRBV6-1 and J is TRBJ2-3, with D uncertain. CDR1 and CDR2 (germline): MNHNS, SASEGT. The CDR3 spans 13 residues. The V end was cut by 1 base, the J end by 2 bases, with 4 bases between. The CDR3 coding sequence is TGTGCCAGCAGTGAAGGGCCCACAGATACGCAGTATTTT. It yields the protein CASSEGPTDTQYF.

This chain links TRBV2 with TRBJ2-7, with 11 bases matching TRBD2. The CDR3 length is 17 residues. The V segment lost 7 bases and the J segment 4 bases; nucleotides outside the gene matches: 15. The germline V gene has CDR1 SNHLY and CDR2 FYNNEI. Written as DNA, the CDR3 is TGTGCCAGCACCCTACTGACACTAGCGGGAGTTAGTTACGAGCAGTACTTC. The encoded protein is CASTLLTLAGVSYEQYF.

J is TRBJ1-1 and V is TRBV25-1; D is perhaps TRBD1 (5 bases). The CDR3 is made up of 13 amino acids. CDR1 and CDR2 from the germline V gene are MGHDK and SYGVNS. V was shortened by 4 bases and J by 1 base, with 7 bases between the two germline ends. CDR3 protein: CASSAGQNTEAFF. The DNA for the CDR3 is TGTGCCAGCAGTGCCGGACAGAACACTGAAGCTTTCTTT.

V is TRBV27 and J is TRBJ2-4; the D gene is possibly TRBD1 (5 bases). The CDR3 is 16 residues long. V lost 5 bases and J 0 bases, leaving 14 bases between the germline ends. CDR1 is MNHEY, CDR2 SMNVEV, per germline (reference sequence). The CDR3 protein is CASSPTVSLAKNIQYF. DNA of the CDR3: TGTGCCAGCAGTCCGACAGTCAGTTTAGCCAAAAACATTCAGTACTTC.

The table lists this clone with a count of one. CDR3 in DNA: TGTGCCATCAGTGAGTCAATAACTAGCACAGATACGCAGTATTTT. It is translated as CAISESITSTDTQYF. The rearrangement links TRBV10-3 to TRBJ2-3; no clear D gene. Germline V gene data show CDR1 as ENHRY and CDR2 as SYGVKD. Trimming took 0 bases from V and 0 from J, leaving 7 bases between them. The CDR3 length is 15 residues.

This chain joins TRBV30 and TRBJ1-1; unclear D gene. V lost 5 bases, J lost 0 bases, and 10 bases lay in between. CDR1 and CDR2 from the germline V gene are GTSNPN and SVGIG (reference sequence). The CDR3 consists of 13 residues. CDR3 sequence reads: CAWGRILNTEAFF. DNA for the CDR3: TGTGCCTGGGGGAGGATCTTGAACACTGAAGCTTTCTTT. The full variable domain, completed using reference TRBV30 and TRBJ1-1, is SQTIHQWPATLVQPVGSPLSLECTVEGTSNPNLYWYRQAAGRGLQLLFYSVGIGQISSEVPQNLSASRPQDRQFILSSKKLLLSDSGFYLCAWGRILNTEAFFGQGTRLTVV.